This entry features one T cell receptor beta chain sequence. Between the trimmed V and J ends, which lost 0 bases and 5 bases, there was a span of 11 bases. Germline lookup yields CDR1 SGHRS and CDR2 YFSETQ. The CDR3 has 14 residues. The sample originates from a study of blood T cell repertoires in COVID-19. The overall study: Acute and convalescent COVID-19 samples came from the United States, Italy and Spain. PBMCs, B-cell-depleted T cells, or T cells provided the cDNA or gDNA that made up the material.

Original analysis: Amplified reference gene primers provided the basis for estimating nucleated cell counts. TCRdb's table, derived via immunoSEQ multiplex PCR, lists solely in-frame clones and lacks some. V and J calls and clone size follow that table, whereas D and trimming were derived from the DNA. The sample contains hundreds of thousands of clones, 90% to 95% of which appear only once. Material for sequencing was peripheral blood. The source is a woman under 30 who had recovered from COVID-19. V gene TRBV5-1 combines with J gene TRBJ2-5, with TRBD1 as a possible D gene (7 bases). The CDR3 DNA reads TGCGCCAGCAGCTTGGGCGGGACAGAGGAGACCCAGTACTTC. Encoded protein: CASSLGGTEETQYF. The full variable domain, in which reference TRBV5-1 and TRBJ2-5 provide the parts outside the CDR3, is KAGVTQTPRYLIKTRGQQVTLSCSPISGHRSVSWYQQTPGQGLQFLFEYFSETQRNKGNFPGRFSGRQFSNSRSEMNVSTLELGDSALYLCASSLGGTEETQYFGPGTRLLVL.